The 9 T cell receptor beta chains reported below all come from one sample, sequenced in a study of response to subunit inactivated influenza vaccine. TCRdb reanalysed the RT-PCR reads using MiXCR and keeps one entry per CDR3 protein. The table shows about 180,000 distinct CDR3 sequences, with nearly 9.5% occurring only once. The material was non-naive T cells sorted from PBMCs, obtained on the day of vaccination. The receptors come from a man aged 50-59 years who received an inactivated influenza vaccine.

The chain combines TRBV28 with TRBJ1-2, with 7 bases that match TRBD1. The germline CDR1 and CDR2 sequences are MDHEN and SYDVKM. With 6 bases clipped from V and 4 bases from J, the junction kept 11 bases outside the gene matches. This CDR3 region has 15 residues. CDR3 loop: CASRISGGRPYGYTF. DNA of the CDR3: TGTGCCAGCAGGATATCAGGGGGGCGTCCCTATGGCTACACCTTC.

This clonotype showed up many times. J is TRBJ2-1 and V is TRBV3-1; maybe TRBD2 (5 bases). V shed 4 bases and J shed 0 bases, with 13 bases lying between them. CDR3 length equals 16 residues. Germline V gives CDR1 LGHDT, CDR2 YNNKEL (reference sequence). CDR3 in DNA: TGTGCCAGCAGCCGGGAGCTGATCAGCTCCTACAATGAGCAGTTCTTC. Protein sequence: CASSRELISSYNEQFF.

This clonotype was found a few times. CDR3 protein: CAIRGTSENEQFF. In DNA, the CDR3 is TGTGCCATCAGAGGGACTAGCGAGAATGAGCAGTTCTTC. The V gene is TRBV10-3, the J gene TRBJ2-1, with 10 positions matching TRBD2. Germline V lookup: CDR1 ENHRY, CDR2 SYGVKD. This CDR3 region has 13 residues. Unmatched junction bases numbered 3, after V lost 6 bases and J lost 7 bases.

This clonotype was recorded a few times. The rearrangement joins TRBV27 to TRBJ2-1; D call uncertain. The V end was cut by 3 bases, the J end by 9 bases, with 15 bases between. CDR1 is MNHEY, CDR2 SMNVEV, per germline (reference sequence). The CDR3 covers 14 residues. CDR3 region: CASSLRDSRVEQFF. The CDR3 DNA reads as TGTGCCAGCAGTTTGAGAGATTCAAGGGTTGAGCAGTTCTTC.

The table lists this clonotype with many counts. This rearrangement joins TRBV29-1 to TRBJ2-1; 10 bases line up with TRBD2. The junction had 5 bases not matched to a gene; V was cut back by 6 bases and J by 0 bases. Germline CDR1 is SQVTM and CDR2 is ANQGSEA. The CDR3 runs 15 residues. The CDR3 region is CSVAGTSVSYNEQFF. Written as DNA, the CDR3 is TGCAGCGTCGCCGGGACTAGCGTCTCCTACAATGAGCAGTTCTTC.

This chain links TRBV7-2 with TRBJ2-2; TRBD2 aligns across 7 bases. V shed 5 bases and J 2 bases; nucleotides not matched to a gene: 5. This CDR3 is built from 15 residues. Per the germline V gene, CDR1 is SGHTA and CDR2 is FQGNSA. CDR3 protein: CASSATSLNTGELFF. As DNA, the CDR3 is TGTGCCAGCAGCGCGACTAGCCTCAACACCGGGGAGCTGTTTTTT.

V usage is TRBV20-1 and J usage is TRBJ2-1, with TRBD1 matching 10 bases. CDR3 length: 14 amino acids. Germline V CDR1 and CDR2: DFQATT, SNEGSKA (reference sequence). The junction had 5 bases not matched to a gene; V was cut back by 5 bases and J by 4 bases. The CDR3 DNA reads TGCAGTGCTGGGGGGGACAGGGGTTACAATGAGCAGTTCTTC. As protein: CSAGGDRGYNEQFF.

The V call is TRBV25-1, the J call TRBJ2-7; possibly TRBD1 for D (6 bases). Germline-derived CDR1 and CDR2 are MGHDK and SYGVNS. This CDR3 has 14 residues. Trimming removed 8 bases at V and 5 bases at J, with 19 bases between. The CDR3 is CASSPPARGHEQYF. CDR3 DNA: TGTGCCAGCTCCCCCCCGGCCAGGGGCCACGAGCAGTACTTC.

Concerning this clonotype: A clone one base away is much larger, so this may be a read error. J is TRBJ2-7 and V is TRBV28; D is undetermined. The CDR3 sequence is 16 residues long. Germline V CDR1 and CDR2: MDHEN, SYDVKM. CDR3 in amino acids: CASSLFGNDGSYEKYF. The CDR3 DNA is TGTGCCAGCAGTTTATTTGGTAATGACGGTTCCTACGAGAAGTACTTC.